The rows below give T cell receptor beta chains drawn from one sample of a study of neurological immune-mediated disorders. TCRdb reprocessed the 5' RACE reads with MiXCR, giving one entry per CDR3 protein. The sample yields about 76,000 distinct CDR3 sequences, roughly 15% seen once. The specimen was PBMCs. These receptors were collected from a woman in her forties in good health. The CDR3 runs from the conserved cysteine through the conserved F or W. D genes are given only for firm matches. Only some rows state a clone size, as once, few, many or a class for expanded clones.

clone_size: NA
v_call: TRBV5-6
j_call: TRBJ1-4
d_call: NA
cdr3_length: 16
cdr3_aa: CASSPAPYATNEKLFF
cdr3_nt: TGTGCCAGCAGCCCCGCGCCCTACGCAACTAATGAAAAACTGTTTTTT

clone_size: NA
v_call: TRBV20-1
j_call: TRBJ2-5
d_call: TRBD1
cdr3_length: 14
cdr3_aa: CSAYAGTGKETQYF
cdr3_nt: TGCAGTGCTTATGCCGGGACAGGGAAAGAGACCCAGTACTTC

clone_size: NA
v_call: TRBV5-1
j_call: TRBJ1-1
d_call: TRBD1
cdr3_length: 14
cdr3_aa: CASSETGANTEAFF
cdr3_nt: TGCGCCAGCAGTGAGACAGGGGCGAACACTGAAGCTTTCTTT

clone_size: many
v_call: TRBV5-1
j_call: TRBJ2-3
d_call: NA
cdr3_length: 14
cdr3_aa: CASSAAGHTDTQYF
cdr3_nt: TGCGCCAGCAGCGCAGCTGGACACACAGATACGCAGTATTTT

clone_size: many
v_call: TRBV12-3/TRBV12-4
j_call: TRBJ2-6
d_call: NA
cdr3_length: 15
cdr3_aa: CASSITFSGANVLTF
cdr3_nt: TGTGCCAGCAGTATCACCTTCTCTGGGGCCAACGTCCTGACTTTC

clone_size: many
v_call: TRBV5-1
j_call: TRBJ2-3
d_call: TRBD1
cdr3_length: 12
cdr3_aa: CASGTVTDTQYF
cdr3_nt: TGCGCCAGCGGGACAGTCACAGATACGCAGTATTTT

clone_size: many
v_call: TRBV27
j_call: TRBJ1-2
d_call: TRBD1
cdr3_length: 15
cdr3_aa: CASSKPGQGADGYTF
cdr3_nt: TGTGCCAGCAGCAAACCTGGACAGGGGGCGGATGGCTACACCTTC

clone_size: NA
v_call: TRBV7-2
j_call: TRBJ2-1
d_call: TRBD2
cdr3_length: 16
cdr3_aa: CASSLEVGGDYNEQFF
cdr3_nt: TGTGCCAGCAGCTTAGAGGTGGGGGGGGATTACAATGAGCAGTTCTTC

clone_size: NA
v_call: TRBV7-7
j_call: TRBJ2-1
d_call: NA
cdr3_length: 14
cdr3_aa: CASSLSPAHNEQFF
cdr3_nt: TGTGCTAGCAGCTTGAGTCCGGCCCACAATGAGCAGTTCTTC

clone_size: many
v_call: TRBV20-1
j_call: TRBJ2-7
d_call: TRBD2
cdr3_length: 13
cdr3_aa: CSVGTSRPYEQYF
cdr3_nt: TGCAGTGTAGGGACTAGCAGACCCTACGAGCAGTACTTC

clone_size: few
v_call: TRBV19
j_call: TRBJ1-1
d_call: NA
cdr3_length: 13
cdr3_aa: CASSAGEEAEAFF
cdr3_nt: TGTGCCAGTAGTGCGGGGGAGGAAGCTGAAGCTTTCTTT

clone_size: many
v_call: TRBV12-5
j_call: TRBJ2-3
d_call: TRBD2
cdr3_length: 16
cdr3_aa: CASGEGLAGPTDTQYF
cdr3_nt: TGTGCTAGTGGTGAGGGACTAGCGGGGCCCACAGATACGCAGTATTTT

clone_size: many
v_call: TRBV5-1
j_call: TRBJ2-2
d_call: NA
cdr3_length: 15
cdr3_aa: CASSLPTGNTGELFF
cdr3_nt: TGCGCCAGCAGCTTACCGACAGGGAACACCGGGGAGCTGTTTTTT

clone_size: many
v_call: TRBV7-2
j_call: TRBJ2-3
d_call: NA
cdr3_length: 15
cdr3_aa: CASSSRPGGADTQYF
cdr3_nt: TGTGCCAGCAGCTCCCGCCCCGGAGGGGCCGATACGCAGTATTTT

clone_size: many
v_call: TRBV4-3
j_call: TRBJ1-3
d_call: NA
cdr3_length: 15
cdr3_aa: CASSQDRTSGNTIYF
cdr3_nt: TGCGCCAGCAGCCAAGATAGAACCTCTGGAAACACCATATATTTT

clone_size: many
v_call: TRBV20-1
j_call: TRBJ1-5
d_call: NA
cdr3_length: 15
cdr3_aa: CSAVSGGTSNQPQHF
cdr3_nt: TGCAGTGCCGTGTCTGGGGGAACCAGCAATCAGCCCCAGCATTTT

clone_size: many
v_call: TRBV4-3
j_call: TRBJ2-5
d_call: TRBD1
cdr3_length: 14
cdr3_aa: CASSHQGALETQYF
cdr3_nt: TGCGCCAGCAGCCACCAGGGGGCATTGGAGACCCAGTACTTC

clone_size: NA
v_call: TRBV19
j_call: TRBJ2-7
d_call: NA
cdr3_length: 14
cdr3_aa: CASSPRDGNYEQYF
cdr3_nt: TGTGCCAGTAGCCCCCGGGACGGAAACTACGAGCAGTACTTC

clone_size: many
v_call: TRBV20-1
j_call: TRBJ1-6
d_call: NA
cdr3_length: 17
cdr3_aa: CSARGERAALYNSPLHF
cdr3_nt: TGCAGTGCTAGAGGGGAAAGGGCGGCTTTATATAATTCACCCCTCCACTTT

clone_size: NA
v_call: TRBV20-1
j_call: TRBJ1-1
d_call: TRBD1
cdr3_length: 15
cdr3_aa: CSALTGGLADTEAFF
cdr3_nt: TGCAGTGCTTTGACAGGGGGGCTGGCGGACACTGAAGCTTTCTTT

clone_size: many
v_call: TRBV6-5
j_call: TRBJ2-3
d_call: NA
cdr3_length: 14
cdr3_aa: CASSRPFPPDTQYF
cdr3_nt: TGTGCCAGCAGTCGACCATTCCCTCCAGATACGCAGTATTTT

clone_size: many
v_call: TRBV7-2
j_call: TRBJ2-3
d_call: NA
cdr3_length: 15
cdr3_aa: CASSLGGPGSDTQYF
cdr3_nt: TGTGCCAGCAGCTTAGGGGGGCCCGGCTCAGATACGCAGTATTTT

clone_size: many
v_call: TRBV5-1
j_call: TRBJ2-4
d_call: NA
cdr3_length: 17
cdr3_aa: CASSLDGVIIGKNIQYF
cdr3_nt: TGCGCCAGCAGCTTGGATGGAGTCATTATCGGCAAAAACATTCAGTACTTC

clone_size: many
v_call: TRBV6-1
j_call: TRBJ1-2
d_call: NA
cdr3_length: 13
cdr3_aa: CATLPRRALGYTF
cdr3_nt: TGTGCCACCCTTCCCAGGAGGGCCCTGGGCTACACCTTC

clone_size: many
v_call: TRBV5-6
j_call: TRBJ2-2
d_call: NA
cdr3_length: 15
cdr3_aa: CASSLPGAATGELFF
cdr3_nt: TGTGCCAGCAGCCTTCCAGGGGCAGCCACCGGGGAGCTGTTTTTT

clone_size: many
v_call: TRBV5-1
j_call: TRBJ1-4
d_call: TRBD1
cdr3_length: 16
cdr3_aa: CASSPGTGDANEKLFF
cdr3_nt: TGCGCCAGCAGCCCCGGGACAGGGGACGCTAATGAAAAACTGTTTTTT

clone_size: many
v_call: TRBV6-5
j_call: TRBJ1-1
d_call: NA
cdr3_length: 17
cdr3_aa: CASTPLYAGIPNPEAFF
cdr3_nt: TGTGCCAGCACCCCCCTCTACGCCGGGATCCCAAACCCTGAAGCTTTCTTT

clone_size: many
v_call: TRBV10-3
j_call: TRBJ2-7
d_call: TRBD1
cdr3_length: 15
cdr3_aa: CAISESRTGGAEQYF
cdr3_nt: TGTGCCATCAGTGAGTCTCGGACAGGGGGTGCGGAGCAGTACTTC

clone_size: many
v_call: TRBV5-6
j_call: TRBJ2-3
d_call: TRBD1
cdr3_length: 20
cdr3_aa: CASSLAGQGWGRVSTDTQYF
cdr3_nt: TGTGCCAGCAGCTTGGCCGGACAGGGATGGGGGCGGGTTAGCACAGATACGCAGTATTTT

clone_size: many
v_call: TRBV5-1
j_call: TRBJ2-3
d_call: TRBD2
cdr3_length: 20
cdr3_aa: CASSLAGVGNRGGAADTQYF
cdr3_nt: TGCGCCAGCAGCTTGGCGGGAGTGGGGAATCGCGGGGGGGCCGCAGATACGCAGTATTTT

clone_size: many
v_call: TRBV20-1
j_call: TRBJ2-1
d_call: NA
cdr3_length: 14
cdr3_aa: CSAALRIGYNEQFF
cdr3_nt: TGCAGTGCCGCATTAAGGATCGGCTACAATGAGCAGTTCTTC

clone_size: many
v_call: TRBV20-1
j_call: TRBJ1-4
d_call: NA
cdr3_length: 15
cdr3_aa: CSAITGDRAGEKLFF
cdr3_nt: TGCAGTGCTATAACAGGTGATCGCGCCGGTGAAAAACTGTTTTTT

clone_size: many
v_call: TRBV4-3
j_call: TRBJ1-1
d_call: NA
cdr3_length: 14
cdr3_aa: CASSHYQGNTEAFF
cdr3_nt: TGCGCCAGCAGCCATTACCAGGGGAACACTGAAGCTTTCTTT

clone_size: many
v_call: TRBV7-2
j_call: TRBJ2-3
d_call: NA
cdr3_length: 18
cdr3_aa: CASSLEFIWGTSTDTQYF
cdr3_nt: TGTGCCAGCAGCTTAGAATTTATCTGGGGGACTAGCACAGATACGCAGTATTTT

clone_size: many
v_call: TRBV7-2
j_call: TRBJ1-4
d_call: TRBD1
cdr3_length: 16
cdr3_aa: CASSLVQGTYGGELFF
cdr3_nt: TGTGCCAGCAGCTTAGTACAGGGGACGTATGGCGGGGAACTGTTTTTT

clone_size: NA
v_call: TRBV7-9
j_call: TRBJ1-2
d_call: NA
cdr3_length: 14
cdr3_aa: CASSPTLVMVGYTF
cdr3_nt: TGTGCCAGCAGCCCAACCCTAGTGATGGTTGGCTACACCTTC

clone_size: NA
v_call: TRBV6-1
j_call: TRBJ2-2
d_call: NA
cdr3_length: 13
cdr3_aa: CASHINRAGELFF
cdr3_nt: TGTGCCAGCCACATTAACAGGGCCGGGGAGCTGTTTTTT

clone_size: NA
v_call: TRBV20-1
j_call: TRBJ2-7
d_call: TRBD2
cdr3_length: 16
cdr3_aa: CSARDLRDYGFYEQYF
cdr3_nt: TGCAGTGCTAGAGATCTTAGGGACTACGGGTTCTACGAGCAGTACTTC

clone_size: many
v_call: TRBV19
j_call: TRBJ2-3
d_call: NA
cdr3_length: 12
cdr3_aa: CASRTNTDTQYF
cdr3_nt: TGTGCCAGCAGGACAAACACAGATACGCAGTATTTT

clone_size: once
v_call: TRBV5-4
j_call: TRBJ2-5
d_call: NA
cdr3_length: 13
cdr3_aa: CASSPRAQETQYF
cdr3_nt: TGTGCCAGCAGCCCTCGGGCCCAAGAGACCCAGTACTTC

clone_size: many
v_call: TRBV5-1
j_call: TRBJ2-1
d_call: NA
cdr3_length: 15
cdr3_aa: CASGPGAGRPNEQFF
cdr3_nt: TGCGCCAGCGGACCCGGGGCAGGGCGGCCCAATGAGCAGTTCTTC

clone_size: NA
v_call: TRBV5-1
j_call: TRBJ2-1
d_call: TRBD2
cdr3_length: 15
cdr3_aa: CASSSTSGTYNEQFF
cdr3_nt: TGCGCCAGCAGTTCCACTAGCGGCACCTACAATGAGCAGTTCTTC

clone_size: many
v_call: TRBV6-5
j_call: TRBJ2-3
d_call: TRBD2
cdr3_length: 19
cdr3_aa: CASSYSFWTSGGYTDTQYF
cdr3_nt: TGTGCCAGCAGTTACAGCTTTTGGACTAGCGGGGGTTACACAGATACGCAGTATTTT

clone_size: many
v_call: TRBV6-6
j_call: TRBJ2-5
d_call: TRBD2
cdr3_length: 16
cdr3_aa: CASSHGLAGGQETQYF
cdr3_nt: TGTGCCAGCAGTCACGGACTAGCGGGGGGCCAAGAGACCCAGTACTTC

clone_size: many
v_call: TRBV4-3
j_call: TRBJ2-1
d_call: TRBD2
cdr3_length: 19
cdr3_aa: CASSRGGVPGLAGINEQFF
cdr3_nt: TGCGCCAGCAGCCGCGGTGGGGTGCCGGGACTAGCGGGGATCAATGAGCAGTTCTTC

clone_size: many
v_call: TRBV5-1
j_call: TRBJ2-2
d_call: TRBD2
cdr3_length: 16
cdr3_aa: CASSAGTSLVTGELFF
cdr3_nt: TGCGCCAGCAGCGCCGGGACTAGCCTAGTCACCGGGGAGCTGTTTTTT

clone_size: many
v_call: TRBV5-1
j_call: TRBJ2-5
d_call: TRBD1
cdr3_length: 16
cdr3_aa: CASSLNGQGQQETQYF
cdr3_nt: TGCGCCAGCAGCTTGAACGGACAGGGCCAACAAGAGACCCAGTACTTC

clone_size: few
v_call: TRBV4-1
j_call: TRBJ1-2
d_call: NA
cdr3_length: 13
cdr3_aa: CASNPEGQGGYTF
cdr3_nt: TGCGCCAGCAACCCGGAGGGGCAAGGAGGCTACACCTTC

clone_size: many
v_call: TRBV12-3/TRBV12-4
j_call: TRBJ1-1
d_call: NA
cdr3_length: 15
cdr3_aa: CASSLSWEGGTEAFF
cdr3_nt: TGTGCCAGCAGTTTATCCTGGGAAGGGGGCACTGAAGCTTTCTTT